This T cell receptor beta chain originates from a study of T-cell memory formation after mild COVID-19. Broader study findings: CD4+ contracting clones were found mainly in CM and EM, and CD8+ ones in EMRA.

V lost 1 base, J lost 0 bases, and 15 bases lay in between. This CDR3 comprises 17 residues. CDR1 is LNHDA, CDR2 SQIVND, per germline (reference sequence). In TCRdb, the 5' RACE reads were re-called with MiXCR into one record per CDR3 protein. The profile shows more than 350,000 distinct CDR3 sequences, more than 15% of them singletons. The sample holds a few counts of this clonotype. Its antigen is as yet unknown. The sample comprised PBMCs or a T cell subset sorted from them (not recorded which). The receptor was isolated from a man younger than 35 who had mild COVID-19 (a few samples of this study predate the infection). Cell type and time point are not known. The V gene is TRBV19, the J gene TRBJ1-1, with D hard to call. The CDR3 DNA follows: TGTGCCAGTAGTATAGGAGGGATTTTTGGGATGAACACTGAAGCTTTCTTT. It is translated as CASSIGGIFGMNTEAFF.